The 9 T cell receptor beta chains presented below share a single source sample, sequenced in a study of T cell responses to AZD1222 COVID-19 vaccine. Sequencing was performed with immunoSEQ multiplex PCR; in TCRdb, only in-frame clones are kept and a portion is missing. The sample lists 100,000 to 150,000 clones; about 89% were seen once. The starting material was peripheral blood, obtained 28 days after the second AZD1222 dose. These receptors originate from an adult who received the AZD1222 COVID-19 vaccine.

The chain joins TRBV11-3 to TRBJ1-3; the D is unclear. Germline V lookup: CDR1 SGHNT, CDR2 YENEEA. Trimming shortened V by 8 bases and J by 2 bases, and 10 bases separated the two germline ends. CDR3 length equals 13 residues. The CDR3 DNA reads TGTGCCAGCTCGGAGGTCACTGGAAACACCATATATTTT. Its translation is CASSEVTGNTIYF.

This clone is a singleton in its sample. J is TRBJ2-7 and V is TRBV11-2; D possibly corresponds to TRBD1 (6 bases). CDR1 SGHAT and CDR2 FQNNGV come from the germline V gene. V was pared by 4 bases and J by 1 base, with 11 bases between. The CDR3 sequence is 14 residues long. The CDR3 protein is CASSSRQVSYEQYF. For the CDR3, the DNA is TGTGCCAGCAGCTCACGACAGGTGTCCTACGAGCAGTACTTC. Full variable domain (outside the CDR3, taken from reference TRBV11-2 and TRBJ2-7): EAGVAQSPRYKIIEKRQSVAFWCNPISGHATLYWYQQILGQGPKLLIQFQNNGVVDDSQLPKDRFSAERLKGVDSTLKIQPAKLEDSAVYLCASSSRQVSYEQYFGPGTRLTVT.

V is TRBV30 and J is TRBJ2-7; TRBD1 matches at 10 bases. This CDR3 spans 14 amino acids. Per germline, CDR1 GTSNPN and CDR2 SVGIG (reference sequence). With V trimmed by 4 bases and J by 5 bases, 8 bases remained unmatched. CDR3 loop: CAWTPGTGANEQYF. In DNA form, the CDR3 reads TGTGCCTGGACCCCCGGGACAGGGGCCAACGAGCAGTACTTC. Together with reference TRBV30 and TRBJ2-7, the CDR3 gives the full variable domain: SQTIHQWPATLVQPVGSPLSLECTVEGTSNPNLYWYRQAAGRGLQLLFYSVGIGQISSEVPQNLSASRPQDRQFILSSKKLLLSDSGFYLCAWTPGTGANEQYFGPGTRLTVT.

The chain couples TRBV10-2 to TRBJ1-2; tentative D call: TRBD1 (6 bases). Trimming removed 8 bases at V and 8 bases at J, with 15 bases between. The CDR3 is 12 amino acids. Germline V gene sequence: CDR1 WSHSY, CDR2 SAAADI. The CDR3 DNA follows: TGCGCCAGCCGACAACAGGGACGCGGCTACACCTTC. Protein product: CASRQQGRGYTF.

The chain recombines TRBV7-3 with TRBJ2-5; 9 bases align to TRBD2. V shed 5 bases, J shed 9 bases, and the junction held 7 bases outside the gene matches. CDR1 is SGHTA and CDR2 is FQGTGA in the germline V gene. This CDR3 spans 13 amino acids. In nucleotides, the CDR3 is TGTGCCAGCAGCCCTCTAGCGGGGATGGCCCAGTACTTC. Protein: CASSPLAGMAQYF.

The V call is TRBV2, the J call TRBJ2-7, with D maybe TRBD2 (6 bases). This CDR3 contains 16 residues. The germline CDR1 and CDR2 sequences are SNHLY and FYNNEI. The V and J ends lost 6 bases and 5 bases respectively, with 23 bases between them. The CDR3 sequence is CASRIESDGGNNEQYF. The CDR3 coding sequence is TGTGCCAGCAGGATTGAGTCGGATGGCGGGAACAACGAGCAGTACTTC.

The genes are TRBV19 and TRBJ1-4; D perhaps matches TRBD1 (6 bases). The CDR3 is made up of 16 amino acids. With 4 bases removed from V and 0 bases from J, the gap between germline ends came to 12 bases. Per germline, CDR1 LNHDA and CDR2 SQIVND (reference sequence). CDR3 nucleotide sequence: TGTGCCAGTAGTACACGGACAGATGCAACTAATGAAAAACTGTTTTTT. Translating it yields CASSTRTDATNEKLFF.

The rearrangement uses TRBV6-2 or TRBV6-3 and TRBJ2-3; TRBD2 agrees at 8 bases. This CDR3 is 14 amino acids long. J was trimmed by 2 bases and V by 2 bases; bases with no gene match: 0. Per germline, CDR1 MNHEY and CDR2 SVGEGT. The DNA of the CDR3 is TGTGCCAGCAGTTACGGACTAGCCACAGATACGCAGTATTTT. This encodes CASSYGLATDTQYF.

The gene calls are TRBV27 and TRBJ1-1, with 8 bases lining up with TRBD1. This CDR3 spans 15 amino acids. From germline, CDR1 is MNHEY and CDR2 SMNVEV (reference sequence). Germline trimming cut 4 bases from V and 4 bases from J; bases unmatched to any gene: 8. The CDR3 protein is CASSSLRDRPTEAFF. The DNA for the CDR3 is TGTGCCAGCAGTTCCCTCCGGGACAGGCCCACTGAAGCTTTCTTT.